The source of this T cell receptor beta chain is a study of shared clonotypes between healthy human individuals. TCRdb keeps only in-frame clones here, not all; method: immunoSEQ multiplex PCR. The table has nearly 1 million clones, 60% to 85% seen once; the top ten hold over 1.3%. J gave up 7 bases and V 4 bases, and 10 bases lay outside the gene matches. Germline CDR1 reads SGHNT; CDR2 reads YYREEE (reference sequence). The CDR3 covers 15 residues. The sample consisted of memory CD4+ T cells sorted from blood. The subset here: CD45RA-negative fraction. The V and J genes are TRBV5-4 and TRBJ2-7; 11 bases match TRBD1. The clonotype was recovered from a man aged 18 to 29 in good health. The CDR3 spells CASSLRTGGKLEQYF. The CDR3, as DNA: TGTGCCAGCAGCCTTCGGACAGGGGGCAAGTTAGAGCAGTACTTC.